This TCR beta chain was sequenced for a study of blood T cell repertoires in COVID-19. Study in general: The United States, Italy and Spain were the sources of the acute and convalescent COVID-19 samples. The cDNA or gDNA used as material had been derived from T cells, B-cell-depleted T cells, or PBMCs.

Trimming cost V 8 bases and J 0 bases, with 10 bases left between them. Germline V CDR1 and CDR2: WNHNN, SYGVQD (reference sequence). The CDR3 covers 13 residues. Authors' methods: Quantification of nucleated cells was approximated via reference gene primer amplification. Measured with immunoSEQ multiplex PCR; TCRdb has only the in-frame clones, and not every one. Clone size and the V and J calls come from that table; the DNA yielded D and trimming. The table has 300,000 or so clones, over 80% seen once. This clone was observed once. Other DNA sequences in this specimen translate into the identical CDR3.

The receptor was isolated from a woman aged 40 to 55 with acute or convalescent COVID-19. The source material was peripheral blood. The V and J genes are TRBV10-1 and TRBJ1-1; D is perhaps TRBD1 (5 bases). In DNA, the CDR3 is TGCGCCAGCCGAGACAGCATGAACACTGAAGCTTTCTTT. This gives the protein CASRDSMNTEAFF.